The table lists the clone carrying this T cell receptor (beta chain) with many counts. Its antigen is still unknown. At the DNA level, this CDR3 is encoded by other sequences in the same sample as well. These data belong to a study of shared clonotypes between healthy human individuals. Looking at the study overall: Three men and a couple of women, aged 18 to 49, were donors. Study results and caveats: It was the few donors that limited the genetic and exposure-history diversity represented. Measured sharing among donors was expected to vary with sequencing depth. Specimens sampled were limited to blood, with tissue repertoires likely differing.

CDR1 is GTSNPN, CDR2 SVGIG, per germline (reference sequence). CDR3 length equals 13 residues. V gave up 3 bases and J gave up 1 base, with 10 bases separating them. The data were produced by immunoSEQ multiplex PCR, yet TCRdb's version contains in-frame clones alone and is incomplete. The sample yields some 450,000 clones, approximately 71% seen once. This TCR came from a woman in her forties in good health. Some clones in this sample may be carry-over from other donors' samples. The sample was PBMCs. The rearrangement uses TRBV30 and TRBJ2-7; a possible D gene is TRBD2 (6 bases). CDR3 sequence (DNA): TGTGCCTGGAGGGCGCGGGGTTCCTACGAGCAGTACTTC. Amino acids: CAWRARGSYEQYF. Combining the CDR3 with reference TRBV30 and TRBJ2-7 gives the whole variable domain SQTIHQWPATLVQPVGSPLSLECTVEGTSNPNLYWYRQAAGRGLQLLFYSVGIGQISSEVPQNLSASRPQDRQFILSSKKLLLSDSGFYLCAWRARGSYEQYFGPGTRLTVT.